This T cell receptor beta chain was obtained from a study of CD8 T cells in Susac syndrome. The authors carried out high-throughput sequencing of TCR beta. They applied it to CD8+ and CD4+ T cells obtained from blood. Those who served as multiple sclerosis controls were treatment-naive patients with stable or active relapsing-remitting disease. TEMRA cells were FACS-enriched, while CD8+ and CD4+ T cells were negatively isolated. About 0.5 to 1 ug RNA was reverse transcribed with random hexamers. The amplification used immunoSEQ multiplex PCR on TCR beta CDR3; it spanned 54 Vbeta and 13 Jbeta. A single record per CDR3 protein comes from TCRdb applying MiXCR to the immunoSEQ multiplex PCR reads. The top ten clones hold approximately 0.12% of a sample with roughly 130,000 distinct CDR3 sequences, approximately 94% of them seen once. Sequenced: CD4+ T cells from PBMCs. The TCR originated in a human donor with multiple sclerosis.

The DNA of the CDR3 is TGTGCCAGCAGCTTAGAGTTCTTAACAGGCGGCTACACCTTC. Encoded protein: CASSLEFLTGGYTF. This chain uses TRBV7-9 with TRBJ1-2, with D maybe TRBD1 (5 bases). V shed 1 base and J shed 8 bases, with 14 bases lying between them. Per the germline V gene, CDR1 is SEHNR and CDR2 is FQNEAQ (reference sequence). This CDR3 is built from 14 residues.